The 22 T cell receptor beta chains reported below all come from one sample, sequenced in a study of T cells after yellow fever vaccination. TCRdb analysed the 5' RACE reads with MiXCR anew, one entry per CDR3 protein. This sample carries around 600,000 distinct CDR3 sequences, roughly an eighth of them seen once, and the ten largest clones take about 15%. The material was PBMCs, obtained on the day of the yellow fever booster vaccination. The receptors come from a man aged 25-40 years who received the YFV17D yellow fever vaccine.

This clonotype was seen more than once but under ten times. V usage is TRBV11-2 and J usage is TRBJ2-7, with a tentative D call TRBD2 (6 bases). Trimming removed 5 bases at V and 5 bases at J, with 31 bases between. The CDR3 has 19 amino acids. CDR1 is SGHAT and CDR2 is FQNNGV in the germline V gene. The CDR3 reads CASSKSTVSLSGDNHEQYF. In nucleotides, the CDR3 is TGTGCCAGCAGCAAATCGACAGTGTCTCTGTCGGGAGATAACCACGAGCAGTACTTC.

This chain links TRBV20-1 with TRBJ2-2; D might be TRBD1 (5 bases). CDR1 and CDR2 from the germline V gene are DFQATT and SNEGSKA (reference sequence). The V end was cut by 3 bases, the J end by 8 bases, with 13 bases between. The CDR3 consists of 13 residues. The DNA of the CDR3 is TGCAGTGCTAGTGCAGGGCAGAGTGGGGAGCTGTTTTTT. Protein product: CSASAGQSGELFF.

There are a few counts of this clonotype. This rearrangement joins TRBV4-2 to TRBJ2-3; D may be TRBD1 (5 bases). The ends were cut back, 4 bases at V and 0 bases at J, with 11 bases in the middle. Germline CDR1 LGHNA, CDR2 YNFKEQ. This CDR3 spans 15 amino acids. The CDR3 region is CASSRRASSTDTQYF. Written as DNA, the CDR3 is TGTGCCAGCAGCCGCAGGGCTTCGAGCACAGATACGCAGTATTTT.

This clonotype has just a few counts. V and J are TRBV7-2 and TRBJ2-7; D unresolved. The ends were cut back, 6 bases at V and 1 base at J, with 16 bases in the middle. The CDR3 consists of 15 residues. Germline CDR1 reads SGHTA; CDR2 reads FQGNSA. The CDR3 bases are TGTGCCAGCAGACGAAGACATGGCGGTTCCTACGAGCAGTACTTC. Its protein is CASRRRHGGSYEQYF.

This clonotype was picked up a small number of times. The rearrangement uses TRBV6-5 and TRBJ2-3; TRBD1 matches 11 bases. This CDR3 has 16 residues. Trimming took 3 bases from V and 3 from J; bases not matched to a gene: 5. Germline CDR1 is MNHEY and CDR2 is SVGAGI. The CDR3 is CASSYTGTGGTDTQYF. CDR3 sequence (DNA): TGTGCCAGCAGTTATACCGGGACAGGGGGGACAGATACGCAGTATTTT.

This clonotype occurred a few times. The chain couples TRBV29-1 to TRBJ2-1; 7 bases match TRBD2. Germline CDR1 is SQVTM and CDR2 is ANQGSEA. The CDR3 sequence is 16 residues long. V dropped 0 bases and J dropped 8; count of bases not matched to a gene: 13. The CDR3 DNA sequence: TGCAGCGTTGAAGATCCCCTGGCGGGAGTTAGCTATGAGCAGTTCTTC. It specifies CSVEDPLAGVSYEQFF.

There are a few counts of this clonotype. The chain links TRBV4-3 to TRBJ1-2; D remains unclear. This CDR3 is built from 14 residues. Germline V gene lookup returns CDR1 LGHNA and CDR2 YSLEER. The V end lost 3 bases, the J end lost 5 bases, and 13 bases lay between the germline ends. The CDR3 coding sequence is TGCGCCAGCAGCCACAACGGCCTGACATATGGCTACACCTTC. This codes for CASSHNGLTYGYTF.

This clonotype was found a few times. V and J are TRBV7-3 and TRBJ2-1, with 8 bases that match TRBD1. V shed 5 bases and J 1 base; nucleotides not matched to a gene: 4. Germline values: CDR1 SGHTA, CDR2 FQGTGA. This CDR3 has 15 amino acids. The CDR3 loop is CASSMTGDSYNEQFF. In nucleotides, the CDR3 is TGTGCCAGCAGCATGACAGGGGATTCCTACAATGAGCAGTTCTTC.

The sample holds a few counts of this clonotype. The J gene is TRBJ2-3, the V gene TRBV4-3, with 8 bases that match TRBD2. V lost 0 bases and J lost 6; bases outside the gene matches: 8. The CDR3 spans 16 residues. From germline, CDR1 is LGHNA and CDR2 YSLEER. CDR3 residues: CASSQEMGAGADTQYF. The CDR3 DNA sequence: TGCGCCAGCAGCCAAGAAATGGGAGCGGGAGCTGATACGCAGTATTTT.

J is TRBJ2-5 and V is TRBV29-1; D perhaps matches TRBD1 (6 bases). CDR3 size: 12 residues. Per the germline V gene, CDR1 is SQVTM and CDR2 is ANQGSEA. V was clipped by 6 bases and J by 5 bases, with 13 bases between them. The CDR3 region is CSVRRRGETQYF. CDR3 nucleotides: TGCAGCGTCCGTAGAAGGGGGGAGACCCAGTACTTC.

This clonotype was recorded at least ten times. The V gene is TRBV7-2, the J gene TRBJ1-1; 10 nucleotides line up with TRBD1. The junction had 3 bases not matched to a gene; V was cut back by 5 bases and J by 0 bases. The CDR3 runs 15 residues. CDR1 SGHTA and CDR2 FQGNSA come from the germline V gene. CDR3 nucleotide sequence: TGTGCCAGCAGCCGGGACAGGGGCCTGAACACTGAAGCTTTCTTT. This encodes CASSRDRGLNTEAFF.

This clonotype was seen a handful of times. V and J are TRBV6-5 and TRBJ2-5; D is undetermined. Trimming shortened V by 0 bases and J by 5 bases, and 10 bases separated the two germline ends. Germline V lookup: CDR1 MNHEY, CDR2 SVGAGI. The length of the CDR3 is 14 residues. The CDR3 reads CASSYSDGRETQYF. CDR3 nucleotides: TGTGCCAGCAGTTACTCGGATGGCAGGGAGACCCAGTACTTC.

This clonotype has only a few counts. The chain joins TRBV18 to TRBJ2-5; D possibly uses TRBD1 or TRBD2 (5 bases each). V shed 4 bases and J shed 5 bases, with 17 bases lying between them. Germline V gene lookup returns CDR1 KGHSH and CDR2 LQKENI. The CDR3 spans 15 residues. The CDR3 is CASSLRDPYRETQYF. In DNA form, the CDR3 reads TGTGCCAGCTCACTCCGGGACCCCTACCGCGAGACCCAGTACTTC. Combining the CDR3 with reference TRBV18 and TRBJ2-5 gives the whole variable domain NAGVMQNPRHLVRRRGQEARLRCSPMKGHSHVYWYRQLPEEGLKFMVYLQKENIIDESGMPKERFSAEFPKEGPSILRIQQVVRGDSAAYFCASSLRDPYRETQYFGPGTRLLVL.

The gene calls are TRBV27 and TRBJ2-2; TRBD1 matches at 10 bases. Per the germline V gene, CDR1 is MNHEY and CDR2 is SMNVEV (reference sequence). The CDR3 consists of 16 residues. The V segment lost 5 bases and the J segment 2 bases; nucleotides outside the gene matches: 5. As DNA, the CDR3 is TGTGCCAGCAGTCGTCCGACAGGGGGCAACACCGGGGAGCTGTTTTTT. As protein: CASSRPTGGNTGELFF.

A note on this clonotype: Sequence at one end of the junction differs from germline and may be a read error. The rearrangement joins TRBV4-2 to TRBJ2-5; a possible D gene is TRBD1 (6 bases). Per the germline V gene, CDR1 is LGHNA and CDR2 is YNFKEQ. The CDR3 length is 11 residues. DNA of the CDR3: TGTGCCAGCAGCCTTTCCGGGGACATTCACTTC. Protein product: CASSLSGDIHF.

V usage is TRBV6-2 or TRBV6-3 and J usage is TRBJ2-7, with 10 bases aligning to TRBD1. V shed 7 bases and J 2 bases; nucleotides not matched to a gene: 8. The CDR3 loop spans 15 amino acids. CDR1 MNHEY and CDR2 SVGEGT come from the germline V gene. CDR3 coding DNA: TGTGCCAGCAATTCCCGGGACAGGGGAACCTACGAGCAGTACTTC. This encodes CASNSRDRGTYEQYF.

This clonotype was counted many times. The gene calls are TRBV24-1 and TRBJ1-1, with D uncertain. Trimming removed 2 bases from V and 1 base from J, with 10 bases in between. The CDR3 spans 15 residues. Germline V gene sequence: CDR1 KGHDR, CDR2 SFDVKD. CDR3 sequence: CATSDSAPGNTEAFF. The CDR3 bases are TGTGCCACCAGTGATTCAGCTCCAGGGAACACTGAAGCTTTCTTT.

The V call is TRBV5-1, the J call TRBJ1-4; TRBD1 matches at 7 bases. The CDR3 is 14 residues long. The V gene end was trimmed by 7 bases and the J gene end by 5 bases; junction bases not matched to a gene: 8. Germline V gives CDR1 SGHRS, CDR2 YFSETQ. Written as DNA, the CDR3 is TGCGCCAGCCGGCAGGGGGTCGGGAATGAAAAACTGTTTTTT. Its protein product is CASRQGVGNEKLFF.

The CDR3 spells CAIRETGELFF. CDR3 bases: TGTGCCATCAGGGAGACCGGGGAGCTGTTTTTT. The V and J genes are TRBV10-3 and TRBJ2-2; no clear D. The germline CDR1 and CDR2 sequences are ENHRY and SYGVKD. The CDR3 is 11 amino acids. V lost 6 bases, J lost 5 bases, and 4 bases lay in between.

The gene calls are TRBV20-1 and TRBJ2-5, with 10 nucleotides matching TRBD2. Germline V gene sequence: CDR1 DFQATT, CDR2 SNEGSKA (reference sequence). V was pared by 0 bases and J by 4 bases, with 8 bases of the junction left unmatched. The CDR3 extends over 16 amino acids. CDR3: CSARDPAGGPVETQYF. The CDR3 DNA follows: TGCAGTGCTAGAGATCCAGCGGGAGGGCCGGTAGAGACCCAGTACTTC.

This clonotype has only a few counts. This chain joins TRBV19 and TRBJ2-2; 9 nucleotides line up with TRBD2. Germline CDR1 LNHDA, CDR2 SQIVND (reference sequence). The ends lost 1 base at V and 7 bases at J; junction bases unmatched: 10. The CDR3 runs 17 residues. This CDR3 is CASSIVMASGNRGELFF. CDR3 bases: TGTGCCAGTAGTATAGTTATGGCTAGCGGGAACCGCGGGGAGCTGTTTTTT.

This clonotype has a handful of counts. The CDR3 region is CASSFYFLAESSYNEQFF. DNA for the CDR3: TGCGCCAGCAGCTTTTACTTCCTAGCGGAGAGCTCCTACAATGAGCAGTTCTTC. J is TRBJ2-1 and V is TRBV5-1; TRBD2 aligns across 7 bases. Germline trimming cut 2 bases from V and 0 bases from J; bases unmatched to any gene: 11. Per the germline V gene, CDR1 is SGHRS and CDR2 is YFSETQ. The CDR3 totals 18 residues. The full variable domain, its missing parts supplied by reference TRBV5-1 and TRBJ2-1, is KAGVTQTPRYLIKTRGQQVTLSCSPISGHRSVSWYQQTPGQGLQFLFEYFSETQRNKGNFPGRFSGRQFSNSRSEMNVSTLELGDSALYLCASSFYFLAESSYNEQFFGPGTRLTVL.